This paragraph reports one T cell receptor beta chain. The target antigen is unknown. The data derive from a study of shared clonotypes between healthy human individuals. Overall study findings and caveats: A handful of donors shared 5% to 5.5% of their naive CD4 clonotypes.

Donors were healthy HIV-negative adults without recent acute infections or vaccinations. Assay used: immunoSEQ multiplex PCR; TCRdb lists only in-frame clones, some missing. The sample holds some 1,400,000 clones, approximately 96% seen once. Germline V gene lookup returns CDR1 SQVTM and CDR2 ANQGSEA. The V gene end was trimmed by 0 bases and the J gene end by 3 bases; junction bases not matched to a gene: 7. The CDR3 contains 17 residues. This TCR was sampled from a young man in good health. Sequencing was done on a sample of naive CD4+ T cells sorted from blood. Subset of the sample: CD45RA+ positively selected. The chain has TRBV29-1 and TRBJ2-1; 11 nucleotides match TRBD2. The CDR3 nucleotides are TGCAGCGTTGAAGATCAGGCTAGCGGGAGGAACTACAATGAGCAGTTCTTC. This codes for CSVEDQASGRNYNEQFF.